Listed below are T cell receptor beta chains from one sample, sequenced in a study of T cells after yellow fever vaccination. Each CDR3 protein is one row after TCRdb ran MiXCR on the 5' RACE reads. This sample has approximately 550,000 distinct CDR3 sequences; around an eighth occur once, and the top ten carry more than 13%. This material consisted of PBMCs, taken on the day of the yellow fever booster vaccination. Receptors originate from a man aged 25 to 40 who received the YFV17D yellow fever vaccine. Each CDR3 is given with its conserved first and last residue. Each record gives: CDR3 protein, CDR3 DNA, clone size, D gene, J gene, CDR3 length, V gene. The D gene is left open where the match is weak. Where a row states a size, it is once, few, many or the class of an expanded clone; other rows omit it.

CATIGRVAYEQYF TGTGCCACTATCGGGAGGGTTGCCTACGAGCAGTACTTC . TRBD2 TRBJ2-7 13 TRBV6-1
CASSSSPGAGTDTQYF TGTGCCAGCAGCTCAAGTCCAGGAGCGGGGACAGATACGCAGTATTTT few TRBD2 TRBJ2-3 16 TRBV7-6
CASRPPFRWAAEAFF TGTGCCAGCAGACCCCCTTTCAGGTGGGCCGCTGAAGCTTTCTTT . . TRBJ1-1 15 TRBV6-2/TRBV6-3
CASSLTGGGSTDTQYF TGCGCCAGCAGCTTGACCGGCGGGGGGAGCACAGATACGCAGTATTTT few TRBD2 TRBJ2-3 16 TRBV5-1
CASSYSTSSNEQYF TGTGCCAGCAGTTACTCGACTAGCAGCAACGAGCAGTACTTC few TRBD2 TRBJ2-7 14 TRBV6-5
CASSQETGGPYEQFF TGTGCCAGCAGCCAAGAGACGGGAGGGCCCTATGAGCAGTTCTTC . TRBD2 TRBJ2-1 15 TRBV3-1
CAWSRTDLAGELFF TGTGCCTGGAGTCGGACAGATCTCGCCGGGGAGCTGTTTTTT . . TRBJ2-2 14 TRBV30
CASRTPGLVNTGELFF TGTGCCAGCAGAACACCGGGACTGGTTAACACCGGGGAGCTGTTTTTT few . TRBJ2-2 16 TRBV27
CASSYLAGAYEQYF TGTGCCAGCAGTTACCTAGCGGGAGCCTACGAGCAGTACTTC many TRBD2 TRBJ2-7 14 TRBV6-2/TRBV6-3
CASSPTAVVAKNIQYF TGTGCCAGCTCACCGACCGCAGTTGTAGCCAAAAACATTCAGTACTTC . . TRBJ2-4 16 TRBV18
CASSLPSKGNTEAFF TGTGCCAGCAGTCTCCCTTCGAAGGGGAACACTGAAGCTTTCTTT . . TRBJ1-1 15 TRBV6-1
CASSNPENPSYEQYF TGTGCCAGCAGCAACCCAGAAAACCCATCCTACGAGCAGTACTTC . . TRBJ2-7 15 TRBV21-1
CATSPQHGLSQETQYF TGTGCCACCAGTCCTCAACACGGACTATCCCAAGAGACCCAGTACTTC . . TRBJ2-5 16 TRBV24-1
CASSLWREGAFF TGTGCCAGCAGCTTATGGCGGGAGGGGGCGTTCTTC . TRBD2 TRBJ2-1 12 TRBV7-8
CASSLGDSYGYTF TGTGCCAGCAGCTTAGGGGACAGCTATGGCTACACCTTC . TRBD1 TRBJ1-2 13 TRBV7-6
CASSQGIAGGTDTQYF TGTGCCAGCAGCCAAGGAATAGCGGGGGGCACAGATACGCAGTATTTT . TRBD2 TRBJ2-3 16 TRBV4-2